This T cell receptor beta chain was obtained from a study of T cell repertoires in cytomegalovirus infection. The wider study: CMV epitopes that were recently identified and HLA-C-restricted were used alongside well-studied HLA-B-restricted ones. Both a matching HLA type and CMV infection were indicated by public TCR beta signatures.

MiXCR was run by TCRdb on the reads, yielding one entry per CDR3 protein. Among some 500,000 distinct CDR3 sequences, roughly a third were seen once, and the ten largest hold about a sixth. This clonotype was counted a few times. Antigen: not known. Points from the study as a whole: In two of eight donors, the top clonotype was HLA-C-restricted CMV-specific. There were carriers of CMV plus the relevant HLA, and cumulative public TCR beta family frequency identified them.

This material consisted of cultured PBMCs, taken from culture after CMV antigen stimulation. The receptor's source is a human donor in good health (CMV status not recorded). Some clones in this sample may be carry-over from other donors' samples.

The CDR3 spells CASSLGGRVPYNEQFF. Here the CDR3 DNA reads TGTGCCAGCAGCTTAGGCGGGAGGGTCCCCTACAATGAGCAGTTCTTC. The chain is built from TRBV7-6 and TRBJ2-1, with 9 bases aligning to TRBD2. The CDR3 length is 16 residues. CDR1 and CDR2 from the germline V gene are SGHVS and FNYEAQ. V trimming: 1 base; J trimming: 2 bases; junction bases outside the gene matches: 3.